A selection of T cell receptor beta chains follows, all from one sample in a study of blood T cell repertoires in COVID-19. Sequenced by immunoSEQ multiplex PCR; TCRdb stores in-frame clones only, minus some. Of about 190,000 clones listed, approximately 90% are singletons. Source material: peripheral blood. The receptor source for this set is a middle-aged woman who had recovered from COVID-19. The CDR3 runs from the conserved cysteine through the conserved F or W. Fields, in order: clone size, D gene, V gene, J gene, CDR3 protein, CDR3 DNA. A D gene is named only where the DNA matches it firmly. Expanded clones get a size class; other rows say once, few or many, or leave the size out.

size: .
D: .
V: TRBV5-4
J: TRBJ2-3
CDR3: CASSLVQASTDTQYF
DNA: TGTGCCAGCAGCTTGGTGCAAGCTAGCACAGATACGCAGTATTTT

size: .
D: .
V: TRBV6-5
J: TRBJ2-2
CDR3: CASSPDLAPGELFF
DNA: TGTGCCAGCAGTCCGGACTTAGCCCCCGGGGAGCTGTTTTTT

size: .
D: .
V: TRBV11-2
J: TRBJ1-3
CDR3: CASSLNLGNTIYF
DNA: TGTGCCAGCAGCTTAAACTTAGGAAACACCATATATTTT

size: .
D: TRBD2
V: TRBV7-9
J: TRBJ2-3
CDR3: CASSPWWEGRDTQYF
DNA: TGTGCCAGCAGCCCGTGGTGGGAGGGGCGAGATACGCAGTATTTT

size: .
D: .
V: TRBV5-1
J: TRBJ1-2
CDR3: CASSSSGGPNYGYTF
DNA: TGCGCCAGCAGCTCCTCCGGGGGACCTAACTATGGCTACACCTTC

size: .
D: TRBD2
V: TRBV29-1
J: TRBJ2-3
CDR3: CSVSSGRATDTQYF
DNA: TGCAGCGTTTCCAGCGGGAGGGCGACAGATACGCAGTATTTT

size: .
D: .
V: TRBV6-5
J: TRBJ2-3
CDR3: CASRNGGTDTQYF
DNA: TGTGCCAGCAGAAACGGGGGCACAGATACGCAGTATTTT

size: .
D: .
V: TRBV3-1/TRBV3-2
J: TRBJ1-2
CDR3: CASSQGWGDNGYTF
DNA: TGTGCCAGCAGCCAAGGGTGGGGGGATAACGGCTACACCTTC

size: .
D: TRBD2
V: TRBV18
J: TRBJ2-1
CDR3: CASSGGRGFYNEQFF
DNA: TGTGCCAGCTCCGGAGGGAGGGGATTTTACAATGAGCAGTTCTTC

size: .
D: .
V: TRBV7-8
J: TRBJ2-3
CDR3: CASSRDRPPDTQYF
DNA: TGTGCCAGCAGCCGTGACAGGCCCCCAGATACGCAGTATTTT

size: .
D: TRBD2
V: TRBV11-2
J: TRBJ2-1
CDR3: CASSLVGGIGRKVDEQFF
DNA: TGTGCCAGCAGCTTAGTGGGAGGGATAGGGCGCAAGGTGGATGAGCAGTTCTTC

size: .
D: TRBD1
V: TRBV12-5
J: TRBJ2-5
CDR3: CASGPPTGAETQYF
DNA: TGTGCTAGTGGTCCGCCGACAGGGGCGGAGACCCAGTACTTC

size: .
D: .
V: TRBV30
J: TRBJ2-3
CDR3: CACTSRSTDTQYF
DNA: TGTGCCTGTACTAGTCGAAGCACAGATACGCAGTATTTT

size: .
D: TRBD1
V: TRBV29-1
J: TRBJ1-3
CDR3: CSVDPGTGSGNTIYF
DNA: TGCAGCGTTGACCCAGGGACAGGCTCTGGAAACACCATATATTTT

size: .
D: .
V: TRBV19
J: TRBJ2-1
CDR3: CASSIPGLSYNEQFF
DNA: TGTGCCAGTAGTATACCGGGACTTTCCTACAATGAGCAGTTCTTC

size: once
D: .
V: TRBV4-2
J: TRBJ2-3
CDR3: CASSPRAGNTDTQYF
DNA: TGTGCCAGCAGCCCTCGGGCAGGGAACACAGATACGCAGTATTTT

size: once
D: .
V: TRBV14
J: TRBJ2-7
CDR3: CASSTLSSYEQYF
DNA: TGTGCCAGCAGCACCCTAAGCTCCTACGAGCAGTACTTC

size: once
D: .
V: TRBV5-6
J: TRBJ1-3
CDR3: CASSLDRGNTIYF
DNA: TGTGCCAGCAGCTTGGACCGGGGAAACACCATATATTTT

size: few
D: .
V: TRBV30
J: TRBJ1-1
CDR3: CAWSQGKTRVEAFF
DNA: TGTGCCTGGTCGCAGGGGAAGACAAGGGTTGAAGCTTTCTTT

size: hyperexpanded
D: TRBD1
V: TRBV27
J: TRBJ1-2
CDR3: CASSSSTGHYGYTF
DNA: TGTGCCAGCAGTTCCTCGACAGGGCACTATGGCTACACCTTC

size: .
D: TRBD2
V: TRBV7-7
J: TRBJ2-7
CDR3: CASSFGGSPPYEQYF
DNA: TGTGCCAGCAGCTTCGGCGGGAGCCCCCCCTACGAGCAGTACTTC